This entry is about one T cell receptor beta chain. TCRdb's copy holds only in-frame clones and misses some; the assay was immunoSEQ multiplex PCR. The sample holds 66,000 or so clones, around 73% seen once. This record belongs to a study of OX40 agonist ivuxolimab in advanced cancers. Looked up from germline, CDR1 is LNHNV and CDR2 is YYDKDF (reference sequence). V shed 4 bases and J shed 2 bases, with 11 bases lying between them. This CDR3 is 14 amino acids long. This TCR was recovered from an adult with an advanced solid tumor such as melanoma, head and neck, liver or kidney cancer. Specimen: CD4+ or CD8+ T cells sorted from blood, collected in a trial of the OX40 agonist ivuxolimab. The genes are TRBV15 and TRBJ1-1; D ambiguous. The CDR3 sequence is CATSNGLSNTEAFF. CDR3 bases: TGTGCCACCAGCAATGGTCTATCAAACACTGAAGCTTTCTTT.